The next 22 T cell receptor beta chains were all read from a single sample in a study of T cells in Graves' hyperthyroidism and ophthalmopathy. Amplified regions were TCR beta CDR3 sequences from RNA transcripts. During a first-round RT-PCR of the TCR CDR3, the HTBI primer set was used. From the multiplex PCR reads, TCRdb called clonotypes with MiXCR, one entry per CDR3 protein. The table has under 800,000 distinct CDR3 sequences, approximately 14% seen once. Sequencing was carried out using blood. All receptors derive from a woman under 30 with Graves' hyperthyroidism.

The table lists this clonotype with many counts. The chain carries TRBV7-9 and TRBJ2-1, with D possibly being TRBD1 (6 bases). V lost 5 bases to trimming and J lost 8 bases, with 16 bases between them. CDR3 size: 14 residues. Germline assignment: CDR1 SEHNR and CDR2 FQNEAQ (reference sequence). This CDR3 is CASSPQGWLDEQFF. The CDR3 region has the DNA TGTGCCAGCAGCCCACAGGGTTGGCTGGATGAGCAGTTCTTC. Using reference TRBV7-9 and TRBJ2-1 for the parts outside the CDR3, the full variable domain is DTGVSQNPRHKITKRGQNVTFRCDPISEHNRLYWYRQTLGQGPEFLTYFQNEAQLEKSRLLSDRFSAERPKGSFSTLEIQRTEQGDSAMYLCASSPQGWLDEQFFGPGTRLTVL.

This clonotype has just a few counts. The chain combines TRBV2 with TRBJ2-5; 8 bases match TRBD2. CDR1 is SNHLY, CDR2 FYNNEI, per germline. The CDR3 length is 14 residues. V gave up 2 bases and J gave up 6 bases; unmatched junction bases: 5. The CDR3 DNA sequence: TGTGCCAGCAGTGAATCCAGCGGGAGACAGACCCAGTACTTC. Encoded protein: CASSESSGRQTQYF.

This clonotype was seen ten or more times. As DNA, the CDR3 is TGCAGTGCAACCGTTGAGACCTCACGGAAGTACTTC. It codes for CSATVETSRKYF. J is TRBJ2-7 and V is TRBV20-1; no clear D. V gave up 6 bases and J gave up 11 bases, with 20 bases separating them. This CDR3 contains 12 residues. The V gene's germline CDR1 is DFQATT and CDR2 SNEGSKA (reference sequence).

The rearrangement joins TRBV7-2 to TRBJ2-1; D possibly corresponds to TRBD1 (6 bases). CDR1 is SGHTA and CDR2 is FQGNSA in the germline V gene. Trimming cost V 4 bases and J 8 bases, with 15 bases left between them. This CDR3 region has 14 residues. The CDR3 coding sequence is TGTGCCAGCAGCTCATCTCAGGGGTTCGATGAGCAGTTCTTC. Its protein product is CASSSSQGFDEQFF. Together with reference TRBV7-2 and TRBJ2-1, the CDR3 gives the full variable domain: GAGVSQSPSNKVTEKGKDVELRCDPISGHTALYWYRQSLGQGLEFLIYFQGNSAPDKSGLPSDRFSAERTGGSVSTLTIQRTQQEDSAVYLCASSSSQGFDEQFFGPGTRLTVL.

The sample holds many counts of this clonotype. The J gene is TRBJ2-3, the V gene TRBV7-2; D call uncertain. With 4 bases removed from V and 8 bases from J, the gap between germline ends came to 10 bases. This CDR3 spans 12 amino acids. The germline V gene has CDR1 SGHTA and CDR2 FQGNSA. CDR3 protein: CASSSYGRTQYF. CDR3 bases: TGTGCCAGCAGCTCCTACGGGCGTACGCAGTATTTT.

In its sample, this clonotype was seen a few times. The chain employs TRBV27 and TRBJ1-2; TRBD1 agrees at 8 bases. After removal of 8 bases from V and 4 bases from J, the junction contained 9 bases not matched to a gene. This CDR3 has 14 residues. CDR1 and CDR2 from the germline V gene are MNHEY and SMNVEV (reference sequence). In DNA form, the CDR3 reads TGTGCCAGCGGAGAAGGACAGGGAGTCTATGGCTACACCTTC. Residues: CASGEGQGVYGYTF.

The CDR3 nucleotides are TGTGCCAGCAGCTCTGCATCTTTTGAGACCCAGTACTTC. Its translation: CASSSASFETQYF. The chain recombines TRBV7-9 with TRBJ2-5; unclear D gene. This CDR3 is built from 13 residues. Trimming removed 4 bases from V and 5 bases from J, with 11 bases in between. Germline V gives CDR1 SEHNR, CDR2 FQNEAQ (reference sequence).

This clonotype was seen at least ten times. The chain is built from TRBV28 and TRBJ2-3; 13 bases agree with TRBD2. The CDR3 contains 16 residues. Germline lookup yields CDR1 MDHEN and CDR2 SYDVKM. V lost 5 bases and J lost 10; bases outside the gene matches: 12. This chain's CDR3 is CASSPGTSGMTPSQYF. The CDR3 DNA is TGTGCCAGCAGTCCCGGGACTAGCGGGATGACTCCCTCGCAGTATTTT.

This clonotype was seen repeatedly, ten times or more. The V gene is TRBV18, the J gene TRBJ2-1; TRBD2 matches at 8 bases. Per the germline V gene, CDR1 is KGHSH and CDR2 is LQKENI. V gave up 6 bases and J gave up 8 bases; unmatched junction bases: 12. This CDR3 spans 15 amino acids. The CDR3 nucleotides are TGTGCCAGCTCCGTTAGCGGGATCCCAGGAGATGAGCAGTTCTTC. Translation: CASSVSGIPGDEQFF.

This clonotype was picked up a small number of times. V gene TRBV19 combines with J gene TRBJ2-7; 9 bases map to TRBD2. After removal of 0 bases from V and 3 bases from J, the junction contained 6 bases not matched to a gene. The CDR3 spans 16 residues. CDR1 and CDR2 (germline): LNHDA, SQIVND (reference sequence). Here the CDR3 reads CASSIDSGSGFYEQYF. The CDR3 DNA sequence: TGTGCCAGTAGTATAGATAGCGGGAGCGGTTTCTACGAGCAGTACTTC.

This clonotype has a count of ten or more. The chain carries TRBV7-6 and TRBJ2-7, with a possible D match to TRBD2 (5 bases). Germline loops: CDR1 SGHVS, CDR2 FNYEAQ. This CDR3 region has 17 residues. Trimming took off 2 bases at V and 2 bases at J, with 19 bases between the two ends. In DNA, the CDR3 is TGTGCCAGCAGCTTAAACGACGGGATGATACTACCCTACGAGCAGTACTTC. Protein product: CASSLNDGMILPYEQYF.

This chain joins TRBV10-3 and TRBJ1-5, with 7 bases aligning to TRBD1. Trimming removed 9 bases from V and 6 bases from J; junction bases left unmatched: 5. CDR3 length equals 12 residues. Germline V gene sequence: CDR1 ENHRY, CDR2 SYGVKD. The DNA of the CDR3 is TGTGCCATGCAGGGGGGAGGTCAGCCCCAGCATTTT. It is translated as CAMQGGGQPQHF.

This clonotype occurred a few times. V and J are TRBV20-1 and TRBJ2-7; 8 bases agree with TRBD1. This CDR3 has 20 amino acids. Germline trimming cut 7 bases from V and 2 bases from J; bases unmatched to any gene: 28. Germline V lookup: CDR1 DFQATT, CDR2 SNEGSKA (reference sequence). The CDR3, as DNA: TGCAGTGTCCGGAGACAGGGGAATTTGGAGGGAGGTCTGATCACCTACGAGCAGTACTTC. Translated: CSVRRQGNLEGGLITYEQYF.

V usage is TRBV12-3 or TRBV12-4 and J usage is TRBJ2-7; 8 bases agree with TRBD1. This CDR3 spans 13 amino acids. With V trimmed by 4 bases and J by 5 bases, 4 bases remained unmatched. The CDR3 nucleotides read TGTGCCAGCAGTTGGGGACAGGCCCACGAGCAGTACTTC. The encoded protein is CASSWGQAHEQYF.

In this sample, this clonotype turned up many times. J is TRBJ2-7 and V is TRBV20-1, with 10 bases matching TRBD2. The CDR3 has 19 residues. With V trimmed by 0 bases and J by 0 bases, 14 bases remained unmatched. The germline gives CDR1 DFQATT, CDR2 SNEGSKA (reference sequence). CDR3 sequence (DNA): TGCAGTGCTAGAGATTTAAGGGCTAGCGGGAGAGATAGCTCCTACGAGCAGTACTTC. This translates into CSARDLRASGRDSSYEQYF.

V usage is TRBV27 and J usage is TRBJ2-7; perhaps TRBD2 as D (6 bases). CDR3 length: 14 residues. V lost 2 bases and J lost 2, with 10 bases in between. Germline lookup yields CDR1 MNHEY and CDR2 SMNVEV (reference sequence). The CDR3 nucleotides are TGTGCCAGCAGTTTAGGGGGGTTCCCCTACGAGCAGTACTTC. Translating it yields CASSLGGFPYEQYF.

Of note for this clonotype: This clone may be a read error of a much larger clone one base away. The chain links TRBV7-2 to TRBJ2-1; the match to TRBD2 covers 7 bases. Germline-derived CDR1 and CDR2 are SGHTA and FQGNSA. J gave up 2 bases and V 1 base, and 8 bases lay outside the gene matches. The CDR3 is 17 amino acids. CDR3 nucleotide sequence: TGTGCCAGCAGCTTAGTGGCGGGGGTAAGCCCCTACAATGAGCAGTTCTTC. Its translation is CASSLVAGVSPYNEQFF.

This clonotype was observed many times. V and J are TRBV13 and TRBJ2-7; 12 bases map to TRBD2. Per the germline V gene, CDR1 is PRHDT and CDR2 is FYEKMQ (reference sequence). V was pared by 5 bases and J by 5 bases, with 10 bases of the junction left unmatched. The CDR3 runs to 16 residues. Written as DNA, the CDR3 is TGTGCCAGCAGCATCCTAGCGGGAGGGCCTCCCAACGAGCAGTACTTC. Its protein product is CASSILAGGPPNEQYF.

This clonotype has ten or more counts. Here the CDR3 DNA reads TGTGCCTGGAGTCGCAGGGGAAGAGAGACCCAGTACTTC. It translates to CAWSRRGRETQYF. The rearrangement joins TRBV30 to TRBJ2-5; D possibly corresponds to TRBD1 (6 bases). The V and J ends lost 2 bases and 4 bases respectively, with 11 bases between them. Germline CDR1 reads GTSNPN; CDR2 reads SVGIG (reference sequence). This CDR3 spans 13 amino acids. Combining the CDR3 with reference TRBV30 and TRBJ2-5 gives the whole variable domain SQTIHQWPATLVQPVGSPLSLECTVEGTSNPNLYWYRQAAGRGLQLLFYSVGIGQISSEVPQNLSASRPQDRQFILSSKKLLLSDSGFYLCAWSRRGRETQYFGPGTRLLVL.

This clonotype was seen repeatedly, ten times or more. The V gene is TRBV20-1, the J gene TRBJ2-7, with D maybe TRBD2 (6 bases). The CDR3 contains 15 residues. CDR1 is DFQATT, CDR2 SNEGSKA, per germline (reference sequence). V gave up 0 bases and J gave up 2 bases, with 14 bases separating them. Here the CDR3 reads CSARDAGTDAYEQYF. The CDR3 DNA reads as TGCAGTGCTAGAGATGCGGGGACTGACGCCTACGAGCAGTACTTC.

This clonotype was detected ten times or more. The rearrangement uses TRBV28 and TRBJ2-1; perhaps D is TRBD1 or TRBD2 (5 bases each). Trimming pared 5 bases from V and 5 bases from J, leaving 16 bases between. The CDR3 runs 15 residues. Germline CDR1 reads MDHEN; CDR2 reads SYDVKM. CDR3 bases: TGTGCCAGCAGTGACCGGGACGGGCCGAACAATGAGCAGTTCTTC. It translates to CASSDRDGPNNEQFF.

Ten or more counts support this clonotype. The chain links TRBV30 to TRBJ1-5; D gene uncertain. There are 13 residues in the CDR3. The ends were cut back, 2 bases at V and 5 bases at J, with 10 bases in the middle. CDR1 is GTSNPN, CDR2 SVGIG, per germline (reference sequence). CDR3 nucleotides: TGTGCCTGGAGTCCCACCCCGGATCAGCCCCAGCATTTT. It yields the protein CAWSPTPDQPQHF.